This T cell receptor (beta chain) was documented in a study of PD-L1 blockade in urothelial cancer. The CDR3 is 15 amino acids. The junction had 9 bases not matched to a gene; V was cut back by 8 bases and J by 2 bases. CDR1 and CDR2 (germline): WNHNN, SYGVQD (reference sequence). Every PCR received spiked-in synthetic TCR analog templates. This table comes from immunoSEQ multiplex PCR, and its TCRdb copy is limited to in-frame clones, with some not included. The sample consists of roughly 45,000 clones, around nine tenths of them appearing once. This TCR came from a man aged 60 to 75 with urothelial cancer. The input for sequencing was PBMCs, taken around atezolizumab (anti-PD-L1) treatment. V is TRBV10-1 and J is TRBJ2-1; 7 nucleotides match TRBD2. As DNA, the CDR3 is TGCGCCAGCTCCCAGCGGGACCCGGCCTACAATGAGCAGTTCTTC. Amino acids: CASSQRDPAYNEQFF.